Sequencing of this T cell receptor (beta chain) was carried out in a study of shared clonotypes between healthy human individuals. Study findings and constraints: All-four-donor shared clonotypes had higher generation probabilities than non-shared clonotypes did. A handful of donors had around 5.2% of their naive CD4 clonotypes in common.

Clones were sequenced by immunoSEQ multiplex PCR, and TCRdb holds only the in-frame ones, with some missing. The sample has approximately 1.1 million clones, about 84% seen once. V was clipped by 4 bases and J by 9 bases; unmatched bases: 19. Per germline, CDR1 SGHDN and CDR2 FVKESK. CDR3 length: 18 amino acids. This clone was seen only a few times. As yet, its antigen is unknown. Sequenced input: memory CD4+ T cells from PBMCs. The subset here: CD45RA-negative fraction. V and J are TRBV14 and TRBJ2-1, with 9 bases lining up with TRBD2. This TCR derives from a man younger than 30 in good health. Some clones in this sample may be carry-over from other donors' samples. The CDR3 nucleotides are TGTGCCAGCAGCCCCCCGCGGGGAGCGGGAGGATCCTCAGGTGAGCAGTTCTTC. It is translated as CASSPPRGAGGSSGEQFF.